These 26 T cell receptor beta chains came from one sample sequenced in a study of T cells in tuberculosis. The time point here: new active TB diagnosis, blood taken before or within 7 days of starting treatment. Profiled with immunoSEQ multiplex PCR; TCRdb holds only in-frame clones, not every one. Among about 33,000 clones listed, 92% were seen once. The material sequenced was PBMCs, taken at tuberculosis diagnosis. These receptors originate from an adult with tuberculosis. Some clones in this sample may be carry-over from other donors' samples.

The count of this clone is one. Written as DNA, the CDR3 is TGCGCCAGCAGCTTTTGGGCAGGGGGCATGAACACTGAAGCTTTCTTT. Protein sequence: CASSFWAGGMNTEAFF. The chain recombines TRBV5-1 with TRBJ1-1; 8 nucleotides line up with TRBD1. This CDR3 is 16 amino acids long. Germline CDR1 reads SGHRS; CDR2 reads YFSETQ. The ends lost 2 bases at V and 0 bases at J; junction bases unmatched: 6.

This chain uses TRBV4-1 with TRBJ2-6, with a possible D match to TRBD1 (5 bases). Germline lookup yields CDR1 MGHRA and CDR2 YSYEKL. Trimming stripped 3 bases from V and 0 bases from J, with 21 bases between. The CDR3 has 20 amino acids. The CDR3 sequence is CASSQLQVLVLGSGANVLTF. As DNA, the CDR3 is TGCGCCAGCAGCCAGTTACAGGTATTGGTCTTGGGCTCTGGGGCCAACGTCCTGACTTTC.

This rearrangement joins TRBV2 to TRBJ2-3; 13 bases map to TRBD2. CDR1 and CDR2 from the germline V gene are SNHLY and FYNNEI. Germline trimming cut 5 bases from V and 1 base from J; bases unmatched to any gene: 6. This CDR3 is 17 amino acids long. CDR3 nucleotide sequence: TGTGCCAGCAGTCGACTAGCGGGGGGTATGGGCACAGATACGCAGTATTTT. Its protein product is CASSRLAGGMGTDTQYF.

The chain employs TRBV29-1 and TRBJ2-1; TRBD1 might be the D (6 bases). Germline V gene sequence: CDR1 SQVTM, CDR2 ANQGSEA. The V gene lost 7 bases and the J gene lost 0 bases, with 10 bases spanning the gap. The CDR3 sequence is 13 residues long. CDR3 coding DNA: TGCAGCGGTGGACAGAGCTCCTACAATGAGCAGTTCTTC. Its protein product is CSGGQSSYNEQFF.

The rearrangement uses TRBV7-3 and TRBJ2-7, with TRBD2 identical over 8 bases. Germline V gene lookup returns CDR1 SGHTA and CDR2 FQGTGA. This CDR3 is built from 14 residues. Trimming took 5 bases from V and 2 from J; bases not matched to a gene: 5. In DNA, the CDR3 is TGTGCCAGCAGCCCTTACGGGGGGGCCTACGAGCAGTACTTC. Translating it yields CASSPYGGAYEQYF.

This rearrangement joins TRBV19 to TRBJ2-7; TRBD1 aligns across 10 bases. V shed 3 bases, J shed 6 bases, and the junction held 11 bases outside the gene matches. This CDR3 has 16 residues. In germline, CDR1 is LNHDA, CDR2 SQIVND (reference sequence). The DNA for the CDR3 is TGTGCCAGTAGTATTCCCTCCGGGACAGGGGTAGGCGAGCAGTACTTC. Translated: CASSIPSGTGVGEQYF.

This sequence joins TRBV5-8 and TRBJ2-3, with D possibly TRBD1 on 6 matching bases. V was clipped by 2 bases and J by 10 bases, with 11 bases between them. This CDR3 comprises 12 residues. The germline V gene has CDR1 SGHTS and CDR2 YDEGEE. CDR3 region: CASSFLQGAQYF. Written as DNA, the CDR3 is TGTGCCAGCAGCTTTTTACAGGGAGCGCAGTATTTT.

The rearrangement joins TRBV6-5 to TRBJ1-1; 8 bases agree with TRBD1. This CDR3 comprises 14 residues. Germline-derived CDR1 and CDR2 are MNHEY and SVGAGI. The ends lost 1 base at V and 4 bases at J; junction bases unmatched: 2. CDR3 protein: CASSYLQGGTEAFF. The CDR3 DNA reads TGTGCCAGCAGTTACTTACAGGGGGGCACTGAAGCTTTCTTT.

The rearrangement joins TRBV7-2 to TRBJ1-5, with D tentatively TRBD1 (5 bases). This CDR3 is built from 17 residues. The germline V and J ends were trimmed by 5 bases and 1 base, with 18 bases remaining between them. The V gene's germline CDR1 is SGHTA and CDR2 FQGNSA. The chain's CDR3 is CASSPGVGGRSNQPQHF. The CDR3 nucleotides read TGTGCCAGCAGCCCCGGGGTGGGGGGTAGGAGCAATCAGCCCCAGCATTTT.

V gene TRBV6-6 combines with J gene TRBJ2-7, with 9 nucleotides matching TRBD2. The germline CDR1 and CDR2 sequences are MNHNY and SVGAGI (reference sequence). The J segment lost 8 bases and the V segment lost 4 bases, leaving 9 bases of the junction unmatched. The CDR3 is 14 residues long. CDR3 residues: CASSWESSGAQQYF. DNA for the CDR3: TGTGCCAGCAGTTGGGAATCTAGCGGGGCTCAGCAGTACTTC.

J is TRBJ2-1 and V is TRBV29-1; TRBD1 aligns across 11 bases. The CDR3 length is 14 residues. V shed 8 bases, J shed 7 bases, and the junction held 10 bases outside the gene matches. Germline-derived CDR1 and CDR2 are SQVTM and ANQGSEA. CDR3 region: CSLERGTGGNEQFF. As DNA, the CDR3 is TGCAGCCTCGAGAGAGGGACAGGGGGTAATGAGCAGTTCTTC.

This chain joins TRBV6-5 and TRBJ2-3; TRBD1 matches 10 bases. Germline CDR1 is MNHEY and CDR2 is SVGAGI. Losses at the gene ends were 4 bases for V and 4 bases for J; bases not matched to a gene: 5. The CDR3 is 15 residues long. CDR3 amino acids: CASSSGQGVADTQYF. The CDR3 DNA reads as TGTGCCAGCAGTTCCGGACAGGGGGTCGCAGATACGCAGTATTTT.

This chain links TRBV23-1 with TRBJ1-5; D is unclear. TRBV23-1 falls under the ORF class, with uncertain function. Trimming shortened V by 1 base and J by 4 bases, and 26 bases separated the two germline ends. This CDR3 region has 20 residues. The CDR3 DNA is TGCGCCAGCAGTCAATTAGAGTCCCGAGGGCGGAGAAAGGGAAATCAGCCCCAGCATTTT. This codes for CASSQLESRGRRKGNQPQHF.

CDR3: CASLNEGGPPFTEQFF. The CDR3 region has the DNA TGTGCCAGCCTCAACGAGGGGGGGCCCCCCTTCACTGAGCAGTTCTTC. This sequence joins TRBV2 and TRBJ2-1; a possible D gene is TRBD2 (7 bases). This CDR3 contains 16 residues. Per the germline V gene, CDR1 is SNHLY and CDR2 is FYNNEI. V gave up 8 bases and J gave up 9 bases, with 26 bases separating them.

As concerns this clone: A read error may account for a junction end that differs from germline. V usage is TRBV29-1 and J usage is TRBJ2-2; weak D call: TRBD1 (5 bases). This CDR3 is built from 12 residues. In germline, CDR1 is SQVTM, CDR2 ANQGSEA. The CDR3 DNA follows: TGCAGCGCTGAAGACAGTGCCGGGGAGCTGTTTTTT. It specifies CSAEDSAGELFF.

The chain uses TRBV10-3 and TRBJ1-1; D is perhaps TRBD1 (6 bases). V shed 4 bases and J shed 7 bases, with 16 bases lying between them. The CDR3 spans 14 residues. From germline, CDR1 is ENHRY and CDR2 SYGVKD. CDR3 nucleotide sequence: TGTGCCATCAGTGCCTTAGGACAGACAAATGAAGCTTTCTTT. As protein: CAISALGQTNEAFF.

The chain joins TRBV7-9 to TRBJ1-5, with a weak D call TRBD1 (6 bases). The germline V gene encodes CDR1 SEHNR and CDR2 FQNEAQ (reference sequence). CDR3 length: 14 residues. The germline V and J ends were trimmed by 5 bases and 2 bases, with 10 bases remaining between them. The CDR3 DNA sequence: TGTGCCAGCAGCCAGGGGTGGGGCAATCAGCCCCAGCATTTT. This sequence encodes CASSQGWGNQPQHF.

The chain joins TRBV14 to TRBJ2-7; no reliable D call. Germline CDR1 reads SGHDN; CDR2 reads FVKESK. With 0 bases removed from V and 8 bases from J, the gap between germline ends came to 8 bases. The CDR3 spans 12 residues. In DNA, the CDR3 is TGTGCCAGCAGCCAAGATGGCCTGAAGCAGTACTTC. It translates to CASSQDGLKQYF.

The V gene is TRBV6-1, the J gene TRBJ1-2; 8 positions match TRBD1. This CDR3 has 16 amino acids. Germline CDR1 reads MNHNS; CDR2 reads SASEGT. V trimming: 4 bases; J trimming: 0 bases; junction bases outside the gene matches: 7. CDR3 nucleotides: TGTGCCAGCAGTGTTTACAGGGGGAATTCTAACTATGGCTACACCTTC. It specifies CASSVYRGNSNYGYTF.

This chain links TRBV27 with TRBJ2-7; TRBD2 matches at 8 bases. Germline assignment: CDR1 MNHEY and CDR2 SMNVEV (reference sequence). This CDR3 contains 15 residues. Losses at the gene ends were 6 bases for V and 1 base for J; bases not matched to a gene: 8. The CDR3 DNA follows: TGTGCCAGCAGGGGACTAGGAGCGGGTTCCTACGAGCAGTACTTC. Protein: CASRGLGAGSYEQYF.

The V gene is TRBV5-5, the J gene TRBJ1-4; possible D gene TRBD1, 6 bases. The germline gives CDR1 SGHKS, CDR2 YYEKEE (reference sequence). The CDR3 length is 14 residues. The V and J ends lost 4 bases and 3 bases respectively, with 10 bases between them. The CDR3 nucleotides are TGTGCCAGCAGCAGCAGGGGTTCTAATGAAAAACTGTTTTTT. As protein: CASSSRGSNEKLFF.

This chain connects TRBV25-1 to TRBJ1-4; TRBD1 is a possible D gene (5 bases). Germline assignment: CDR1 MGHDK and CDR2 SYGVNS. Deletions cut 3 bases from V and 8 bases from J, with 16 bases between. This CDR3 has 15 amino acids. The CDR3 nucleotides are TGTGCCAGCAGTGATATTACACGGAGGGACGAAAAACTGTTTTTT. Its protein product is CASSDITRRDEKLFF.

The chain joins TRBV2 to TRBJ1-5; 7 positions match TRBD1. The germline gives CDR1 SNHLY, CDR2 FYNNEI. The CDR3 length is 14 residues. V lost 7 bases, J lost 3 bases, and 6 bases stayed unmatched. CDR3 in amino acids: CASKQGPANQPQHF. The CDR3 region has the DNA TGTGCCAGCAAACAGGGGCCCGCCAATCAGCCCCAGCATTTT.

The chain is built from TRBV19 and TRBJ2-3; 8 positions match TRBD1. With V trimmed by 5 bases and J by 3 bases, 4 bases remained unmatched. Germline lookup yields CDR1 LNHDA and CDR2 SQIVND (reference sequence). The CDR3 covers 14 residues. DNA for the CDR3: TGTGCCAGTAGTTGGACAGGGCAAACAGATACGCAGTATTTT. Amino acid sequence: CASSWTGQTDTQYF.

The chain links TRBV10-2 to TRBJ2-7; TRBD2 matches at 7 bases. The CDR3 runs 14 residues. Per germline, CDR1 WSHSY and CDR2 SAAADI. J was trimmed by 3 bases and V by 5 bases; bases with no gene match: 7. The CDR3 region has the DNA TGCGCCAGCAGTTTCACTAGCGTAATCTACGAGCAGTACTTC. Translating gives CASSFTSVIYEQYF.

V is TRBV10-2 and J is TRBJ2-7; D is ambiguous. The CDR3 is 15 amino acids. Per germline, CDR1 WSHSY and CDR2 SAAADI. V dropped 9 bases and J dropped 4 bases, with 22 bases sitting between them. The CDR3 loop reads CASLPRVNLLYEQYF. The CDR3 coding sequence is TGCGCCAGTCTTCCCCGGGTCAACCTGTTATACGAGCAGTACTTC.